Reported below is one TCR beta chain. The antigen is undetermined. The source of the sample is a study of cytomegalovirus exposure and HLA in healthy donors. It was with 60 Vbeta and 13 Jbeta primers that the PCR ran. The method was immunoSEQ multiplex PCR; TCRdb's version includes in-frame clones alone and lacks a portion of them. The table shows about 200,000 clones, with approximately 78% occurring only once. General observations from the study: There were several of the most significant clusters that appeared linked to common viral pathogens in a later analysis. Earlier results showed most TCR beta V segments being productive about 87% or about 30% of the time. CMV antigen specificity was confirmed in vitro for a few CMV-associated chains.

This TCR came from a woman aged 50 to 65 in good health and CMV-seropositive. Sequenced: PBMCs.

The CDR3 DNA sequence: TGTGCCAGCGGATTAGCGGGAGCTTTAGATACGCAGTATTTT. Its protein is CASGLAGALDTQYF. The V and J genes are TRBV28 and TRBJ2-3; 9 bases are shared with TRBD2. This CDR3 has 14 residues. The J segment lost 5 bases and the V segment lost 8 bases, leaving 8 bases of the junction unmatched. Germline V gene lookup returns CDR1 MDHEN and CDR2 SYDVKM.